One and the same sample provided the 6 T cell receptor beta chains below, sequenced in a study of blood T cell repertoires in COVID-19. Produced via immunoSEQ multiplex PCR; TCRdb's table is partial and in-frame only. The repertoire holds 200,000 to 250,000 clones, with around four fifths as singletons. The sample comprised peripheral blood. The source of these receptors is an elderly woman with active or convalescent COVID-19.

For the CDR3, the DNA is TGTGCCAGCAGCTTAGCGGGGGCGCGATACGAGCAGTACTTC. Protein product: CASSLAGARYEQYF. The rearrangement links TRBV7-2 to TRBJ2-7; D perhaps matches TRBD1 (6 bases). The CDR3 is 14 amino acids. Germline lookup yields CDR1 SGHTA and CDR2 FQGNSA. Trimming removed 0 bases at V and 4 bases at J, with 10 bases between.

The rearrangement uses TRBV5-1 and TRBJ2-6; D is unclear. The V end lost 4 bases, the J end lost 4 bases, and 6 bases lay between the germline ends. Germline V gene data show CDR1 as SGHRS and CDR2 as YFSETQ. This CDR3 has 13 amino acids. CDR3 region: CASSPEGANVLTF. Written as DNA, the CDR3 is TGCGCCAGCAGCCCGGAGGGGGCCAACGTCCTGACTTTC.

The chain employs TRBV7-2 and TRBJ2-5; a weak D match, TRBD1 (6 bases). CDR1 and CDR2 from the germline V gene are SGHTA and FQGNSA. The CDR3 spans 17 residues. V dropped 1 base and J dropped 5 bases, with 20 bases sitting between them. CDR3 coding DNA: TGTGCCAGCAGCTTAGAGGGACACCTCTACGGTAGGGAGACCCAGTACTTC. The encoded protein is CASSLEGHLYGRETQYF.

The chain carries TRBV18 and TRBJ2-7, with 11 bases identical to TRBD2. Unmatched junction bases numbered 10, after V lost 3 bases and J lost 6 bases. From germline, CDR1 is KGHSH and CDR2 LQKENI. This CDR3 spans 16 amino acids. The CDR3 protein is CASSPGGTSGSSEQYF. The CDR3 bases are TGTGCCAGCTCACCTGGGGGCACTAGCGGGAGCTCCGAGCAGTACTTC.

V usage is TRBV20-1 and J usage is TRBJ1-1; no reliable D call. V was trimmed by 6 bases and J by 6 bases, leaving 11 bases between them. The CDR3 length is 11 residues. The germline CDR1 and CDR2 sequences are DFQATT and SNEGSKA (reference sequence). The CDR3, as DNA: TGCAGTGCCGCGAGGTTGGCTGAAGCTTTCTTT. Its translation is CSAARLAEAFF.

This chain uses TRBV5-4 with TRBJ1-6, with D perhaps matching TRBD1 (5 bases). Germline CDR1 SGHNT, CDR2 YYREEE (reference sequence). The CDR3 extends over 14 amino acids. V was cut by 4 bases and J by 10 bases, with 15 bases left in between. CDR3 DNA: TGTGCCAGCAGCCTGCGCGGAGGGGTGTCACCCCTCCACTTT. Amino acids: CASSLRGGVSPLHF.